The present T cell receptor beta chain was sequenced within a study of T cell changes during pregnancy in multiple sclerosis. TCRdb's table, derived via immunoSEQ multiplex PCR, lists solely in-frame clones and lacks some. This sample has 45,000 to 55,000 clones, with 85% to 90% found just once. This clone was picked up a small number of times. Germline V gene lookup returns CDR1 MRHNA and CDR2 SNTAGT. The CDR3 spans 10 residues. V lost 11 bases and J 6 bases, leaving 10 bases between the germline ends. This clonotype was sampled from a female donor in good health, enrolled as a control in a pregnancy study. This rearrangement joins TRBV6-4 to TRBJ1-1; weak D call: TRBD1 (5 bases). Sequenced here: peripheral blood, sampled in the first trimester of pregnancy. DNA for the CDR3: TGTGCCCTGCGGGGGGCTGAAGCTTTCTTT. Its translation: CALRGAEAFF.